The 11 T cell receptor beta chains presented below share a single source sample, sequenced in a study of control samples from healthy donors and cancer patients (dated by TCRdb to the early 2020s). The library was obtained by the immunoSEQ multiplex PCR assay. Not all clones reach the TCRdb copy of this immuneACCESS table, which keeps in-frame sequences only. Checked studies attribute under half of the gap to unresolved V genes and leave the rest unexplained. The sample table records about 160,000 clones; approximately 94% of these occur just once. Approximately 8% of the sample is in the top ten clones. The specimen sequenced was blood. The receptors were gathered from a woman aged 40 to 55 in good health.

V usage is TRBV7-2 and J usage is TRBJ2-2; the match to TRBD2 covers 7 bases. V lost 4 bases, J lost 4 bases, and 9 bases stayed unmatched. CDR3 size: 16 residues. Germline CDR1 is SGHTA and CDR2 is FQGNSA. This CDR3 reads CASSSRGRGTTGELFF. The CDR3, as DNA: TGTGCCAGCAGCTCCCGAGGGCGGGGGACCACCGGGGAGCTGTTTTTT.

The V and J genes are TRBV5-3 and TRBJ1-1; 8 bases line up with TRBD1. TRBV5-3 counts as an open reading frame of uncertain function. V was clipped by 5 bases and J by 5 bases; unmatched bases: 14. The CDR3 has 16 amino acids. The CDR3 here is CARSRRRAGGCTEAFF. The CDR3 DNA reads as TGTGCCAGAAGTCGGAGACGGGCAGGGGGCTGTACTGAAGCTTTCTTT.

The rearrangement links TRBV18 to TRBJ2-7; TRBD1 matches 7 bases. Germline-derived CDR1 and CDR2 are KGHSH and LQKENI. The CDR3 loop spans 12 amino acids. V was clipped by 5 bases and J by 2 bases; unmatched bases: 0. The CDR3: CASSTGAYEQYF. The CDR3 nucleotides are TGTGCCAGCTCAACAGGGGCCTACGAGCAGTACTTC.

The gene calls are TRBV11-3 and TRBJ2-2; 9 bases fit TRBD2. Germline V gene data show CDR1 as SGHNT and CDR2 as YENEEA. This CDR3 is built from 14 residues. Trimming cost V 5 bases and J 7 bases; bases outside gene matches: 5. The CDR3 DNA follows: TGTGCCAGCAGCCGTCTAGCGGGAAACGGGGAGCTGTTTTTT. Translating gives CASSRLAGNGELFF.

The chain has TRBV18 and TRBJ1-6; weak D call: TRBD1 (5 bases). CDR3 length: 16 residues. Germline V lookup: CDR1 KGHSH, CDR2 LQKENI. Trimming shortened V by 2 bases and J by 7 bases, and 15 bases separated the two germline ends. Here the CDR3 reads CASSPRSPGGNSPLHF. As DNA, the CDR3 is TGTGCCAGCTCACCAAGGAGCCCGGGGGGGAATTCACCCCTCCACTTT.

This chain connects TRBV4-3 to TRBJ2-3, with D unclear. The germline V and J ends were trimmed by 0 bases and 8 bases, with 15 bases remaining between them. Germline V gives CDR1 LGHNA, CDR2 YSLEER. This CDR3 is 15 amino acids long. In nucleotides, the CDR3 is TGCGCCAGCAGCCAAGATCGTATGGAGTCGGGTACGCAGTATTTT. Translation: CASSQDRMESGTQYF.

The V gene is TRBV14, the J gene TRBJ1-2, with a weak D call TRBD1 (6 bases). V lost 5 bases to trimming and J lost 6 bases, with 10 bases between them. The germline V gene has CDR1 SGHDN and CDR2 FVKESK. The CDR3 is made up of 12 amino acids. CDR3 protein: CASSYNRDGYTF. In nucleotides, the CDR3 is TGTGCCAGCAGCTATAACAGGGATGGCTACACCTTC.

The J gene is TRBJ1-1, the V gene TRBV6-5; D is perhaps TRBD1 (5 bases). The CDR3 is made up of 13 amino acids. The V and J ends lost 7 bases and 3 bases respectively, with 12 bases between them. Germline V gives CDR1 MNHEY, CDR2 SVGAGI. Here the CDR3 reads CASKGGGDTEAFF. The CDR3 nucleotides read TGTGCCAGCAAGGGTGGGGGGGACACTGAAGCTTTCTTT.

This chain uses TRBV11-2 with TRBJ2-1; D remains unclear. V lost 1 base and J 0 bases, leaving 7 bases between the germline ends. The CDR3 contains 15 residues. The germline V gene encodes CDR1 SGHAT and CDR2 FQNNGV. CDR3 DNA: TGTGCCAGCAGCTTAGGCCCGAGCTCCTACAATGAGCAGTTCTTC. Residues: CASSLGPSSYNEQFF.

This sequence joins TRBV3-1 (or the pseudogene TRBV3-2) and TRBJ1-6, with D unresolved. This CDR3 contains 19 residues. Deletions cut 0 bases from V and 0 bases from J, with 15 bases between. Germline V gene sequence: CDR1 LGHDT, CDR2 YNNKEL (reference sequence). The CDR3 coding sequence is TGTGCCAGCAGCCAAGATCCCATCTTAGACCACTCCTATAATTCACCCCTCCACTTT. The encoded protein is CASSQDPILDHSYNSPLHF.

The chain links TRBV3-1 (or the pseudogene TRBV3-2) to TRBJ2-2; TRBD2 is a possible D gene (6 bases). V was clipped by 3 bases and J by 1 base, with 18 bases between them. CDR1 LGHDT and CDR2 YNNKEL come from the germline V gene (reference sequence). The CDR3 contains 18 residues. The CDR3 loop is CASSHGMEGLRNTGELFF. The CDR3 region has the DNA TGTGCCAGCAGCCACGGGATGGAGGGGTTACGGAACACCGGGGAGCTGTTTTTT.